This TCR beta chain derives from a study of T cell responses to AZD1222 COVID-19 vaccine. The V end was cut by 3 bases, the J end by 7 bases, with 16 bases between. The CDR3 is 16 residues long. Per the germline V gene, CDR1 is SGHNT and CDR2 is YENEEA. Study-wide findings and caveats: Dominant CD4 TCR responses targeted spike regions 160-218 and 743-854. All repertoire sampling was performed exclusively after the peak T cell response. Clonal diversity may have been underestimated in mostly white British donors.

Sequencing was performed with immunoSEQ multiplex PCR; in TCRdb, only in-frame clones are kept and a portion is missing. The sample records some 120,000 clones, 80% to 90% being singletons. Note on this clone: Antigen unknown.

Source: peripheral blood, taken on day 0 of AZD1222 vaccination. The V gene is TRBV11-3, the J gene TRBJ1-6, with D possibly TRBD1 on 5 matching bases. This TCR came from an adult in good health. CDR3 residues: CASSLLGAGLNSPLHF. CDR3 nucleotide sequence: TGTGCCAGCAGCTTGCTTGGGGCAGGTCTCAATTCACCCCTCCACTTT.